Presented here are 7 T cell receptor beta chains from one specimen sequenced in a study of shared clonotypes between healthy human individuals. The assay was immunoSEQ multiplex PCR, and TCRdb's table has in-frame clones only and misses some. Found here are 1.6 million or so clones, 95% to 97% of them singletons; the top ten hold 1.2%. Sequenced input: naive CD4+ T cells sorted from blood. The subset was: CD45RA+ positively selected. These receptors were obtained from a young man in good health.

The V and J genes are TRBV6-1 and TRBJ1-3; no reliable D call. V shed 0 bases and J shed 2 bases, with 11 bases lying between them. Per the germline V gene, CDR1 is MNHNS and CDR2 is SASEGT. There are 16 residues in the CDR3. The CDR3 reads CASSEALRAPGNTIYF. The CDR3 nucleotides are TGTGCCAGCAGTGAAGCGCTACGGGCCCCTGGAAACACCATATATTTT.

Comment on this clone: The sample carries other DNA sequences with the same CDR3. This rearrangement joins TRBV11-2 to TRBJ2-7; D gene ambiguous. Germline CDR1 is SGHAT and CDR2 is FQNNGV. V lost 1 base and J 2 bases, leaving 12 bases between the germline ends. The CDR3 consists of 15 residues. Here the CDR3 reads CASSLVAGVPYEQYF. The DNA of the CDR3 is TGTGCCAGCAGCTTAGTGGCTGGCGTGCCCTACGAGCAGTACTTC.

The J gene is TRBJ1-3, the V gene TRBV29-1; no definite D call. The CDR3 contains 13 residues. Germline V CDR1 and CDR2: SQVTM, ANQGSEA. Trimming left V 5 bases short and J 0 bases short, with 8 bases between. CDR3 in DNA: TGCAGCGTTATTAGTCCCTCTGGAAACACCATATATTTT. Amino acids: CSVISPSGNTIYF.

V is TRBV2 and J is TRBJ1-2, with TRBD1 identical over 7 bases. The CDR3 is 15 amino acids. Germline trimming cut 3 bases from V and 3 bases from J; bases unmatched to any gene: 7. Germline-derived CDR1 and CDR2 are SNHLY and FYNNEI. The DNA of the CDR3 is TGTGCCAGCAGTGACTCGGACAGGACGCACTATGGCTACACCTTC. The encoded protein is CASSDSDRTHYGYTF.

The chain joins TRBV5-1 to TRBJ1-2; D might be TRBD1 (5 bases). This CDR3 is built from 15 residues. The germline gives CDR1 SGHRS, CDR2 YFSETQ. Between the trimmed V and J ends, which lost 3 bases and 6 bases, there was a span of 18 bases. The CDR3 nucleotides read TGCGCCAGCAGCTCCGCGTTCAGGGATATTGATGGCTACACCTTC. Translating it yields CASSSAFRDIDGYTF.

The V call is TRBV7-6, the J call TRBJ2-3; tentatively, D is TRBD1 (6 bases). The CDR3 is 17 amino acids. CDR1 and CDR2 from the germline V gene are SGHVS and FNYEAQ. Trimming removed 6 bases from V and 1 base from J, with 20 bases in between. The CDR3 reads CASSRTGMGFGTDTQYF. The CDR3, as DNA: TGTGCCAGCAGTAGAACAGGGATGGGTTTTGGCACAGATACGCAGTATTTT.

The V and J genes are TRBV4-1 and TRBJ1-5; 9 nucleotides match TRBD1. V was pared by 0 bases and J by 6 bases, with 9 bases of the junction left unmatched. Germline loops: CDR1 MGHRA, CDR2 YSYEKL. The CDR3 contains 17 residues. CDR3 nucleotides: TGCGCCAGCAGCCAAGATTTTGTGGGACAGGGTTTTCAGCCCCAGCATTTT. The encoded protein is CASSQDFVGQGFQPQHF.